The sequence of this T cell receptor beta chain was determined in a study of vaccination and CD4 T cells after COVID-19. Study in general: Sampling after COVID took place at a median of around 91 days (range 35 to 161) following diagnosis. There were a few convalescent patients sampled at day 14 and again at days 161 to 241 post-vaccination.

Study-wide findings and caveats: Looking at convalescent patients, a median around 89% of reactive clones were present only post-vaccination.

The time point is: late sampling 161 to 241 days after vaccination in a few convalescent patients. V dropped 0 bases and J dropped 4 bases, with 8 bases sitting between them. This CDR3 is 14 amino acids long. The germline CDR1 and CDR2 sequences are KGHSH and LQKENI. TCRdb analysed the PCR reads with MiXCR anew, one entry per CDR3 protein. The sample contains about 29,000 distinct CDR3 sequences, about 50% of which appear only once. In the case of this clonotype: The antigen is undetermined.

The receptor comes from a human donor who had recovered from COVID-19. The genes are TRBV18 and TRBJ2-3; D is ambiguous. The sequenced sample was CD4+ T cells from blood, obtained about 7 months after SARS-CoV-2 vaccination. This CDR3 is CASSPPSGADTQYF. CDR3 DNA sequence: TGTGCCAGCTCACCACCTTCCGGAGCAGATACGCAGTATTTT.